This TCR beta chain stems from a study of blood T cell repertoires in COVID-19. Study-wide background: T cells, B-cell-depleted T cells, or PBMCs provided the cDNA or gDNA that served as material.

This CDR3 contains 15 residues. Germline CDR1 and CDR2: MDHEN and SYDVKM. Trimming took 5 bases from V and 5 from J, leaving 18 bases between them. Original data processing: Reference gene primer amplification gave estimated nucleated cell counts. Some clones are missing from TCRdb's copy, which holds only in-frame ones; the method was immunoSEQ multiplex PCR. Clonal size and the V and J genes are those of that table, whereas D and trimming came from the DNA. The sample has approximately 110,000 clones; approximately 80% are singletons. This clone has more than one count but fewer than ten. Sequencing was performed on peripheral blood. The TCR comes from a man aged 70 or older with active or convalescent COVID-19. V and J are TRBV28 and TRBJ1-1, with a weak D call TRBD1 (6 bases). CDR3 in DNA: TGTGCCAGCAGTCCCGTAGGTCAGGGGCGTACTGAAGCTTTCTTT. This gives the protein CASSPVGQGRTEAFF.